The TCR beta chain under discussion was sequenced for a study of T cells in Graves' hyperthyroidism and ophthalmopathy (dated by TCRdb to the late 2010s). For context, the study as a whole: Peripheral blood was sampled at the time of initial diagnosis, prior to any treatment. TCR V-J signatures able to tell the groups apart were searched for in a discovery cohort of 100 or so patients, of whom over 40 had Graves' ophthalmopathy and about 60 had stable Graves' hyperthyroidism. Prospective prediction of ophthalmopathy was tested in an independent validation cohort consisting of fewer than 20 hyperthyroidism patients and approximately 16 patients who later progressed to ophthalmopathy. The 80 to 100 discovery patients were randomly divided into training and test sets at a 7:3 ratio. Thyroid tissue and blood T-cell repertoires from more than five Graves' hyperthyroidism patients were also compared in the study. Once sampling was done, hyperthyroidism patients were given methimazole at a starting dose of 30 mg daily, whereas ophthalmopathy patients were given high-dose intravenous methylprednisolone. The paper reports TCR Vbeta CDR3 sequencing of 130 to 150 peripheral blood samples: around 41 ophthalmopathy, approximately 74 hyperthyroidism and approximately 17 progressor patients. Summary of the overall study and its limitations: Most expanded thyroid clonotypes (frequency above 0.001) were also detected in blood, a finding suggesting that blood repertoires may reflect thyroid immune responses. No statistical method was used to set the sample size in advance, and investigators knew the group allocation. In validation, the model predicted progression to ophthalmopathy with just under 71% sensitivity and around 72% specificity, a median of around 6.6 months before onset. Ophthalmopathy was separated from stable hyperthyroidism by a 13 V-J signature model, with over 85% sensitivity and about 81% specificity obtained in cross-validation and 80%/75% obtained in testing.

The hyperthyroidism patients were between 18 and 65 years old and newly diagnosed, with a disease duration of less than 2 months. Patients with uncontrolled infections, other autoimmune diseases, pregnancy or lactation were excluded. Diagnoses were based on clinical symptoms, serum thyroxine and TRAb, thyroid ultrasound and orbital computed tomography. Blood from progressor patients was collected at the time of first diagnosis with hyperthyroidism, before any ophthalmopathy symptoms had appeared. PBMCs were isolated from roughly 10 ml of fresh peripheral blood by Ficoll-Paque density gradient centrifugation. Progressor patients were defined as those initially diagnosed with Graves' hyperthyroidism in whom ophthalmopathy developed during follow-up. Total RNA was extracted with Trizol reagent, and quality was checked on an Agilent 2100 Bioanalyzer. This clonotype was detected many times. There is no known antigen for this receptor. The sample holds no much larger clone one base away, and base qualities are not on file.

The TCR beta CDR3 regions were amplified from RNA transcripts. A first-round RT-PCR of the TCR CDR3 used the HTBI primer set with the Qiagen OneStep RT-PCR kit. The libraries were constructed in a second round of multiplex PCR and then size-selected and purified. Paired-end sequencing of the libraries was performed with 100 bp reads on an Illumina HiSeq2000. The study's own analysis went as follows. Raw data were processed with SOAPnuke, discarding reads with adapters, uncalled bases, mean Phred below 15, or no exact constant-primer or identifier match. COPE v1.2.5 was used to merge high-quality paired reads, and clonotypes were defined as unique nucleotide sequences. MiTCR v1.1 was used to align clonotypes to the IMGT TRBV, TRBD and TRBJ reference segments. The analysis was restricted to V-J combinations with a frequency above 0.0001, which together covered around 99% of the repertoires. The TCS score was defined as F50 (clonal expansion) divided by E x V (chaos), with BLOSUM62-based TCRdist calculated between CDR3 peptides within each V-J. Welch's t-statistics and random forest reduced 514 V-J features to roughly 13, which were used in a naive Bayes classifier (R e1071). TCRdb itself trimmed the public reads at Q25 with fastp, ran MiXCR and retained productive beta chains. CDR3 protein sequences are deduplicated, and each keeps its most common genes and DNA. TCRdb, not the original authors, processed these V and J calls. Counted in this sample were some 250,000 distinct CDR3 sequences; 14% to 15% of them appeared once. The leading ten clones occupy about 14% of the sample.

At the junction V is shortened by 1 base and J by 5 bases, with 9 bases in between. CDR1 and CDR2 were assigned from the germline V gene as SGHRS and YFSETQ. Taken from cysteine to phenylalanine, the CDR3 has 14 residues. Only the CDR3 DNA is retained, 42 bases long and in frame from the first base. The source material was blood. This TCR was recovered from a woman aged 40 to 55 with Graves' hyperthyroidism that later progressed to Graves' ophthalmopathy. The chain is made from TRBV5-1 and TRBJ2-2; the D gene is not confidently resolved. The nucleotide sequence reads as follows: TGCGCCAGCAGCTTGCTCTCCAGGACCGGGGAGCTGTTTTTT. It translates to CASSLLSRTGELFF.